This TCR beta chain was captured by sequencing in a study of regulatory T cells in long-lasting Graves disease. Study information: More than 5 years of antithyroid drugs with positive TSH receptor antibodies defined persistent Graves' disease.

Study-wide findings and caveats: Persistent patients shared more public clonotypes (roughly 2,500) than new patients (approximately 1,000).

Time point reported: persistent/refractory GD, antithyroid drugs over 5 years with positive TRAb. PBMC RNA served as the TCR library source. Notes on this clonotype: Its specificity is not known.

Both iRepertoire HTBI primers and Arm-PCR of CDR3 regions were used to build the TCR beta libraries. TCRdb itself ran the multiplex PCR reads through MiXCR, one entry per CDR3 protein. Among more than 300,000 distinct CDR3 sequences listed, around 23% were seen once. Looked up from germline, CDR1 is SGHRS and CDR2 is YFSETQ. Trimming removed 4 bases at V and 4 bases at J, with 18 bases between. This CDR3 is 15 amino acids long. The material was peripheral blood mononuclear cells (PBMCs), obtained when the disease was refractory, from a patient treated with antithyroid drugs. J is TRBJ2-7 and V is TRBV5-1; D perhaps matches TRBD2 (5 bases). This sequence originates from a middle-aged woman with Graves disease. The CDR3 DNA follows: TGCGCCAGCAGCCCCGGACTGACTTCACTTTACGAGCAGTACTTC. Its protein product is CASSPGLTSLYEQYF.